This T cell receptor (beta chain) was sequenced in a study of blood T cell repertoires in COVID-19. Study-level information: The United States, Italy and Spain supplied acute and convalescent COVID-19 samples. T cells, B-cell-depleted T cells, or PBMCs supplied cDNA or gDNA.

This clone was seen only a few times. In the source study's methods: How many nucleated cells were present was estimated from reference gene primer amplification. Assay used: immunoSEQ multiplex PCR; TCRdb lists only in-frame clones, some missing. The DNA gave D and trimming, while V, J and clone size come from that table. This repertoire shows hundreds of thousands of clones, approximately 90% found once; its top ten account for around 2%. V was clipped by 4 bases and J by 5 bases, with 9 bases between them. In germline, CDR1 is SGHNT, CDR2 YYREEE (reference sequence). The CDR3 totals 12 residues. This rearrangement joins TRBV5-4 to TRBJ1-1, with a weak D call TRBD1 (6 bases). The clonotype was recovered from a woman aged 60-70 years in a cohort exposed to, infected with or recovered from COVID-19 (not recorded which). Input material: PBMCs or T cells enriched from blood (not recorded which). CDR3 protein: CASSPRGTEAFF. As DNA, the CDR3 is TGTGCCAGCAGCCCCAGGGGTACTGAAGCTTTCTTT.